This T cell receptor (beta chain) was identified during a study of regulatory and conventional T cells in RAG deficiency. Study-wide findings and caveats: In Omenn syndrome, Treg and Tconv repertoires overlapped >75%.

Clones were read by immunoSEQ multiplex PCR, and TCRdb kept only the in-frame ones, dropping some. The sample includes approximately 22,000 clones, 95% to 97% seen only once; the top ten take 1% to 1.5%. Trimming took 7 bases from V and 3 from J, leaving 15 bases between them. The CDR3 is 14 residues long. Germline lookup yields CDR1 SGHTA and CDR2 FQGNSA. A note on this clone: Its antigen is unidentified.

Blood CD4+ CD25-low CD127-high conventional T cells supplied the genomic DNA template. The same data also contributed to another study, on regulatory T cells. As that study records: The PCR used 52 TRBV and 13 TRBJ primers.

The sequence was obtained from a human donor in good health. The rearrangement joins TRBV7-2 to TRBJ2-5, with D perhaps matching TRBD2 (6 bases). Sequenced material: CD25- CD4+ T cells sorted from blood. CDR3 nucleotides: TGTGCCAGCACCGCGGGAAGAGCGGAAGAGACCCAGTACTTC. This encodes CASTAGRAEETQYF.